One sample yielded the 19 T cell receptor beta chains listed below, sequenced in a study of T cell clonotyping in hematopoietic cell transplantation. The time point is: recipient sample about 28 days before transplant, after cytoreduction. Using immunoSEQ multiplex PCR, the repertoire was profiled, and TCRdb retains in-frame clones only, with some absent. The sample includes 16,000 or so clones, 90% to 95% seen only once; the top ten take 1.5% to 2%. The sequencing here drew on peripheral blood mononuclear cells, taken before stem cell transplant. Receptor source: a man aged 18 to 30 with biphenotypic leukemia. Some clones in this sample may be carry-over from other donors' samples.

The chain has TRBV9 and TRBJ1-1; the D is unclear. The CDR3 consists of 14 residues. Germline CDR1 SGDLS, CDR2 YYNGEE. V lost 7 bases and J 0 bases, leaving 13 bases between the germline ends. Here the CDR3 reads CASSEITLNTEAFF. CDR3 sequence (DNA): TGTGCCAGCTCCGAAATCACATTGAACACTGAAGCTTTCTTT.

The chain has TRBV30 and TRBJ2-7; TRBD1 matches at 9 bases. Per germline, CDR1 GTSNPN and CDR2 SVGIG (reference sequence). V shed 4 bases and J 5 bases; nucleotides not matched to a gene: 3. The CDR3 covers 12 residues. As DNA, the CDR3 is TGTGCCTGGACACAGGGGGCGCACGAGCAGTACTTC. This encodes CAWTQGAHEQYF.

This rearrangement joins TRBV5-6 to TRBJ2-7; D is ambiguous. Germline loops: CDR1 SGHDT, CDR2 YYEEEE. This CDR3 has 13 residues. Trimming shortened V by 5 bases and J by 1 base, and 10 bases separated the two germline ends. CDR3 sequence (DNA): TGTGCCAGCAGTTATGGACGGTCCTACGAGCAGTACTTC. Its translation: CASSYGRSYEQYF.

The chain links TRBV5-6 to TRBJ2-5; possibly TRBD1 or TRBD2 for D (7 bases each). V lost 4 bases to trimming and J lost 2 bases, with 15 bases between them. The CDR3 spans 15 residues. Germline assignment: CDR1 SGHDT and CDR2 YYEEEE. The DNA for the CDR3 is TGTGCCAGCAGCGGGGACAGCGGGGCGCAAGAGACCCAGTACTTC. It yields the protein CASSGDSGAQETQYF.

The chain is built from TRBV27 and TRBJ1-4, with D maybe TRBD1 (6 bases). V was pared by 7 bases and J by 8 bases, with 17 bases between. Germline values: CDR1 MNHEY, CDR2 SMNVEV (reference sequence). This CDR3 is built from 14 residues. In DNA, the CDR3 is TGTGCCAGCAAGACCAGGGGAGGAAGCGAAAAACTGTTTTTT. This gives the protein CASKTRGGSEKLFF.

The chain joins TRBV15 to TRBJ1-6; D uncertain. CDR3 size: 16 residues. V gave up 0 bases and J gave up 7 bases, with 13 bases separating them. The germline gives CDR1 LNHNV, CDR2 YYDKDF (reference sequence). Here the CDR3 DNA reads TGTGCCACCAGCAGAGATTCACCCCCGGGGAATTCACCCCTCCACTTT. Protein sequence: CATSRDSPPGNSPLHF.

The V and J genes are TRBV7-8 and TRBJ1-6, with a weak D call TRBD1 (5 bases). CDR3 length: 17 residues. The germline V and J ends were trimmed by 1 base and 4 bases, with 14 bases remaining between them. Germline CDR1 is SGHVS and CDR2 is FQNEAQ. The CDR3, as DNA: TGTGCCAGCAGCTTAGTTTTAACAGGACGTTATAATTCACCCCTCCACTTT. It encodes CASSLVLTGRYNSPLHF.

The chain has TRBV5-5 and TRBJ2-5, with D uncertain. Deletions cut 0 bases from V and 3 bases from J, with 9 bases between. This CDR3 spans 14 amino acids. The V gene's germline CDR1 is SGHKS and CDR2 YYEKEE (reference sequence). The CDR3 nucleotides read TGTGCCAGCAGCTTGGGCAGCAATAAAGAGACCCAGTACTTC. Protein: CASSLGSNKETQYF.

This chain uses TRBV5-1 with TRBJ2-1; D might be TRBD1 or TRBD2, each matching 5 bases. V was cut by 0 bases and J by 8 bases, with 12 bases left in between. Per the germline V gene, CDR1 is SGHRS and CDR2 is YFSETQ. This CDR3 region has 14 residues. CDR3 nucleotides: TGCGCCAGCAGCTTGGTCCCGGGGACCGATGAGCAGTTCTTC. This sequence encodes CASSLVPGTDEQFF.

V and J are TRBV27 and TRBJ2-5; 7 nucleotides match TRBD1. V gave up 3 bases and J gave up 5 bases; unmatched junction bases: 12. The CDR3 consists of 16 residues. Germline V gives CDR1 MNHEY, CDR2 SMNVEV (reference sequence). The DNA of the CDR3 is TGTGCCAGCAGTTTTGAGAAGAGGGGGCCCTGGGAGACCCAGTACTTC. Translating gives CASSFEKRGPWETQYF.

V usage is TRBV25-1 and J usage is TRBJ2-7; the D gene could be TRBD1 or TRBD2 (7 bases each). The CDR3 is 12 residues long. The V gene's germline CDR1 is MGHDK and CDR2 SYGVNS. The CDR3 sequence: CAARGGGSEQYF. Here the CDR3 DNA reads TGTGCGGCCAGGGGGGGAGGATCAGAGCAGTACTTC.

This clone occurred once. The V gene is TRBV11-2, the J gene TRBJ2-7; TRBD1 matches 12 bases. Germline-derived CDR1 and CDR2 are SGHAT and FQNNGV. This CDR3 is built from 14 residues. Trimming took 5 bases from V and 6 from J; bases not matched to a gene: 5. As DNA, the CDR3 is TGTGCCAGCAGCCCGGGACAGGGGGCCCGCGAGCAGTACTTC. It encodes CASSPGQGAREQYF.

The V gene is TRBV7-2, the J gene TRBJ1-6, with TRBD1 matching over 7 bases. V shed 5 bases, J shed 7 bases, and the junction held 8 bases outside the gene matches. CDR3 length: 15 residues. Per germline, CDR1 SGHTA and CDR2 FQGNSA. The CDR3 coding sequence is TGTGCCAGCAGCATCACAGGGGAGGTCAATTCACCCCTCCACTTT. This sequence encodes CASSITGEVNSPLHF.

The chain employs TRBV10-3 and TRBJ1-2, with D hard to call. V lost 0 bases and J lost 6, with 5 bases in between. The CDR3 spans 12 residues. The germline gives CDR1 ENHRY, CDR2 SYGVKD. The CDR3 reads CAISESGNGYTF. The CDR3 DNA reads TGTGCCATCAGTGAGTCGGGGAATGGCTACACCTTC.

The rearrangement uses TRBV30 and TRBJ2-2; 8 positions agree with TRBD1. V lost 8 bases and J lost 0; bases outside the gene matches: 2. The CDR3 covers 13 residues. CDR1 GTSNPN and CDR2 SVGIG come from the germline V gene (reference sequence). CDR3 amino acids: CAVDRANTGELFF. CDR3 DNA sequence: TGTGCCGTGGACAGGGCGAACACCGGGGAGCTGTTTTTT.

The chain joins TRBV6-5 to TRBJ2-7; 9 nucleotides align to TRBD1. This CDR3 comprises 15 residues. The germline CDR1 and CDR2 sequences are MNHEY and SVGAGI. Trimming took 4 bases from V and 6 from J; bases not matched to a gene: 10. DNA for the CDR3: TGTGCCAGCAGTTCCTCGGACAGGGGAGAACGCGAGCAGTACTTC. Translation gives CASSSSDRGEREQYF.

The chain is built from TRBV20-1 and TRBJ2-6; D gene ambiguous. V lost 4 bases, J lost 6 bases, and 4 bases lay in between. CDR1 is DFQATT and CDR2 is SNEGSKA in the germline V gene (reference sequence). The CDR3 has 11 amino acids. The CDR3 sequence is CSANPANVLTF. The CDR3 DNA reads TGCAGTGCTAACCCGGCCAACGTCCTGACTTTC.

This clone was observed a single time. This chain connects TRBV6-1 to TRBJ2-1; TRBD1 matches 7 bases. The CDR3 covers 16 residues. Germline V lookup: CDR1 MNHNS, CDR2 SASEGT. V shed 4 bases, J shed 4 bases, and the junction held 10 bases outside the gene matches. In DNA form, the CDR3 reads TGTGCCAGCAGTGCGCCGTCCGGGACAGAGTACAATGAGCAGTTCTTC. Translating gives CASSAPSGTEYNEQFF.

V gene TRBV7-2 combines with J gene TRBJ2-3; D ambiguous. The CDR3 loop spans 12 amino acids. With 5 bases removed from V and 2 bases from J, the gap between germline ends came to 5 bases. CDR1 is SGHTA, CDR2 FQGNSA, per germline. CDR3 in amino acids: CASSTNTDTQYF. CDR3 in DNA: TGTGCCAGCAGCACCAACACAGATACGCAGTATTTT.